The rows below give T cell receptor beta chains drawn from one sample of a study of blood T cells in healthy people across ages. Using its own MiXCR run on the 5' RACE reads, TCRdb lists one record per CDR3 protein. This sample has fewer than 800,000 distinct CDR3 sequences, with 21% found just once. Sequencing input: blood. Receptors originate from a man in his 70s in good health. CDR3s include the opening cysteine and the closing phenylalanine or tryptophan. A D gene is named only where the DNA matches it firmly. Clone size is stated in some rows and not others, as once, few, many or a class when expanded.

CDR3 DNA: TGTGCCAGCAGTTACCCGCCGGGACAAGTACAAGAGACCCAGTACTTC; CDR3 protein: CASSYPPGQVQETQYF; D gene: NA; J gene: TRBJ2-5; clone size: few; V gene: TRBV6-2/TRBV6-3
CDR3 DNA: TGTGCCAGCAGGACGGACCCGGGGGAGACCCAGTACTTC; CDR3 protein: CASRTDPGETQYF; D gene: NA; J gene: TRBJ2-5; clone size: NA; V gene: TRBV2
CDR3 DNA: TGTGCCAGCAGCTGGGGGACTAGCACTGGCCACAATGAGCAGTTCTTC; CDR3 protein: CASSWGTSTGHNEQFF; D gene: TRBD2; J gene: TRBJ2-1; clone size: few; V gene: TRBV5-8
CDR3 DNA: TGTGCCAGTGTCCTTGACAATGAGCAGTTCTTC; CDR3 protein: CASVLDNEQFF; D gene: NA; J gene: TRBJ2-1; clone size: few; V gene: TRBV2
CDR3 DNA: TGTGCCAGCAGTTATAAGGGGGAGCAGTACTTC; CDR3 protein: CASSYKGEQYF; D gene: NA; J gene: TRBJ2-7; clone size: few; V gene: TRBV28
CDR3 DNA: TGCAGTGCTACCGGGGAGCACAGAGATACGCAGTATTTT; CDR3 protein: CSATGEHRDTQYF; D gene: NA; J gene: TRBJ2-3; clone size: few; V gene: TRBV20-1
CDR3 DNA: TGTGCCAGCACCACGGCGGGGACTGGGACCTACAATGAGCAGTTCTTC; CDR3 protein: CASTTAGTGTYNEQFF; D gene: NA; J gene: TRBJ2-1; clone size: NA; V gene: TRBV6-1
CDR3 DNA: TGCAGTGCTCCGCTGGCTAGCGGGAGCACAGATACGCAGTATTTT; CDR3 protein: CSAPLASGSTDTQYF; D gene: TRBD2; J gene: TRBJ2-3; clone size: few; V gene: TRBV20-1
CDR3 DNA: TGTGCCATCAGCGGGACAGACCATAATTCTGGGGCCAACGTCCTGACTTTC; CDR3 protein: CAISGTDHNSGANVLTF; D gene: TRBD1; J gene: TRBJ2-6; clone size: NA; V gene: TRBV10-3
CDR3 DNA: TGCAGCGGTGGGACGATCCAAGAGACCCAGTACTTC; CDR3 protein: CSGGTIQETQYF; D gene: NA; J gene: TRBJ2-5; clone size: many; V gene: TRBV29-1
CDR3 DNA: TGTGCCAGCAGTGTTGGGGACGGGGCTTTCTTT; CDR3 protein: CASSVGDGAFF; D gene: NA; J gene: TRBJ1-1; clone size: few; V gene: TRBV6-1
CDR3 DNA: TGCGCCAGCAGCCAAGATTCAGGTGGGGCCAACGTCCTGACTTTC; CDR3 protein: CASSQDSGGANVLTF; D gene: NA; J gene: TRBJ2-6; clone size: many; V gene: TRBV4-3
CDR3 DNA: TGTGCCAGCAGTGCCGGCCTGCTAGCGGGAGAGGTCACCGGGGAGCTGTTTTTT; CDR3 protein: CASSAGLLAGEVTGELFF; D gene: TRBD2; J gene: TRBJ2-2; clone size: NA; V gene: TRBV6-1
CDR3 DNA: TGCAGTGCTAAAGACCAAGGACAAAGCTCCTACGAGCAGTACTTC; CDR3 protein: CSAKDQGQSSYEQYF; D gene: NA; J gene: TRBJ2-7; clone size: NA; V gene: TRBV20-1
CDR3 DNA: TGTGCCACCAGAGACAGGGTTGGCACCGGGGAGCTGTTTTTT; CDR3 protein: CATRDRVGTGELFF; D gene: TRBD1; J gene: TRBJ2-2; clone size: few; V gene: TRBV24-1
CDR3 DNA: TGTGCCAGCAGCCCCCAGGGTGGCGAAAAACTGTTTTTT; CDR3 protein: CASSPQGGEKLFF; D gene: NA; J gene: TRBJ1-4; clone size: many; V gene: TRBV7-3
CDR3 DNA: TGTGCCACCAGTGGCCCCCAGCGGAGCCTGTTCTTC; CDR3 protein: CATSGPQRSLFF; D gene: NA; J gene: TRBJ2-1; clone size: NA; V gene: TRBV24-1
CDR3 DNA: TGTGCCAGCAGCTTCGGTTTTCTAAGCGGCAATGAGCAGTTCTTC; CDR3 protein: CASSFGFLSGNEQFF; D gene: NA; J gene: TRBJ2-1; clone size: few; V gene: TRBV7-9
CDR3 DNA: TGTGCCAGCAGCCATACTAGCGGGTTCCACGAGCAGTACTTC; CDR3 protein: CASSHTSGFHEQYF; D gene: TRBD2; J gene: TRBJ2-7; clone size: NA; V gene: TRBV3-1
CDR3 DNA: TGTGCCAGCAGCCATCCCCAGGAGTGGGATACGCAGTATTTT; CDR3 protein: CASSHPQEWDTQYF; D gene: NA; J gene: TRBJ2-3; clone size: NA; V gene: TRBV4-2
CDR3 DNA: TGTGCCACCACCTCGACAGGGGGATACTATGGCTACACCTTC; CDR3 protein: CATTSTGGYYGYTF; D gene: TRBD1; J gene: TRBJ1-2; clone size: NA; V gene: TRBV15
CDR3 DNA: TGTGCCAGCAGTTTAGGCGGAGACACAACCTATGGCTACACCTTC; CDR3 protein: CASSLGGDTTYGYTF; D gene: NA; J gene: TRBJ1-2; clone size: few; V gene: TRBV12-3/TRBV12-4
CDR3 DNA: TGCAGCGTCCCGGCTAGCGGGAGTCTGCCCGAGCAGTTCTTC; CDR3 protein: CSVPASGSLPEQFF; D gene: TRBD2; J gene: TRBJ2-1; clone size: NA; V gene: TRBV29-1
CDR3 DNA: TGTGCCAGCAGTTTCCCGGGGGGTTTAATTAATGAAAAACTGTTTTTT; CDR3 protein: CASSFPGGLINEKLFF; D gene: NA; J gene: TRBJ1-4; clone size: few; V gene: TRBV28
CDR3 DNA: TGCGCCAGCAGCCGCGGCAGCTCCTATAATTCACCCCTCCACTTT; CDR3 protein: CASSRGSSYNSPLHF; D gene: NA; J gene: TRBJ1-6; clone size: few; V gene: TRBV4-1
CDR3 DNA: TGCAGTGCTACCCGGGACTCCCTCTCCTACGAGCAGTACTTC; CDR3 protein: CSATRDSLSYEQYF; D gene: NA; J gene: TRBJ2-7; clone size: few; V gene: TRBV20-1
CDR3 DNA: TGCAGCGTACACTCCCCCGGGACAGGGGACTACGAGCAGTACTTC; CDR3 protein: CSVHSPGTGDYEQYF; D gene: TRBD1; J gene: TRBJ2-7; clone size: few; V gene: TRBV29-1
CDR3 DNA: TGTGCCAGCAATTGGGACATCCAAGAGACCCAGTACTTC; CDR3 protein: CASNWDIQETQYF; D gene: NA; J gene: TRBJ2-5; clone size: NA; V gene: TRBV12-3/TRBV12-4
CDR3 DNA: TGCGCCAGCAGCCCCGAACACCAACAGGGGCGAATCACCAACACTGAAGCTTTCTTT; CDR3 protein: CASSPEHQQGRITNTEAFF; D gene: TRBD1; J gene: TRBJ1-1; clone size: many; V gene: TRBV4-1
CDR3 DNA: TGTGCCAGCAGCTTAGCCCGGGGAAGGGCTTTCTTT; CDR3 protein: CASSLARGRAFF; D gene: NA; J gene: TRBJ1-1; clone size: NA; V gene: TRBV11-2
CDR3 DNA: TGCGCCAGCAGCCCTTCCACACTCGTGCGCGGGGGGATGCCTGGCGAGCAGTACTTC; CDR3 protein: CASSPSTLVRGGMPGEQYF; D gene: TRBD2; J gene: TRBJ2-7; clone size: NA; V gene: TRBV13
CDR3 DNA: TGCAGTGCTAGCACCGGGACAGGGAATCAGCCCCAGCATTTT; CDR3 protein: CSASTGTGNQPQHF; D gene: TRBD1; J gene: TRBJ1-5; clone size: NA; V gene: TRBV20-1
CDR3 DNA: TGTGCCAGCAGTGTACCGTTAGGGAATGAGCAGTTCTTC; CDR3 protein: CASSVPLGNEQFF; D gene: NA; J gene: TRBJ2-1; clone size: few; V gene: TRBV6-1
CDR3 DNA: TGTGCCAGCAGCCCCCCAAGGACTAGCGGGAGAGGGACCCAGTACTTC; CDR3 protein: CASSPPRTSGRGTQYF; D gene: TRBD2; J gene: TRBJ2-5; clone size: NA; V gene: TRBV3-1
CDR3 DNA: TGTGCCAGCGGCTTAGTTGCCAGGGCCTCTGGGGCCAACGTCCTGACTTTC; CDR3 protein: CASGLVARASGANVLTF; D gene: NA; J gene: TRBJ2-6; clone size: NA; V gene: TRBV7-2
CDR3 DNA: TGTGCCAGCAGTTTAAGGGGTCTCAGCTCCTACAATGAGCAGTTCTTC; CDR3 protein: CASSLRGLSSYNEQFF; D gene: NA; J gene: TRBJ2-1; clone size: few; V gene: TRBV12-3/TRBV12-4
CDR3 DNA: TGTGCCAGCAGTCCCGCCAACGAGCAGTACTTC; CDR3 protein: CASSPANEQYF; D gene: NA; J gene: TRBJ2-7; clone size: NA; V gene: TRBV28
CDR3 DNA: TGTGCCAGCAGTTACTTTGGAGGCCAAGAGACCCAGTACTTC; CDR3 protein: CASSYFGGQETQYF; D gene: NA; J gene: TRBJ2-5; clone size: NA; V gene: TRBV6-6
CDR3 DNA: TGTGCCAGCAGTGTATATGGACAGGCTCCCGGCTACACCTTC; CDR3 protein: CASSVYGQAPGYTF; D gene: TRBD1; J gene: TRBJ1-2; clone size: few; V gene: TRBV28
CDR3 DNA: TGCAGTGCAACCAGGGTTGGCACTAATGAAAAACTGTTTTTT; CDR3 protein: CSATRVGTNEKLFF; D gene: NA; J gene: TRBJ1-4; clone size: few; V gene: TRBV20-1
CDR3 DNA: TGTGCCAGCATGGGGGCCGACAATGAGCAGTTCTTC; CDR3 protein: CASMGADNEQFF; D gene: NA; J gene: TRBJ2-1; clone size: NA; V gene: TRBV7-3
CDR3 DNA: TGTGCCAGCAGCTCGGGGCGGATGCAAGAGACCCAGTACTTC; CDR3 protein: CASSSGRMQETQYF; D gene: NA; J gene: TRBJ2-5; clone size: many; V gene: TRBV12-3/TRBV12-4
CDR3 DNA: TGTGCCAGCAGCCCTCCGGGACTCGCTACCGAGCAGTACTTC; CDR3 protein: CASSPPGLATEQYF; D gene: NA; J gene: TRBJ2-7; clone size: few; V gene: TRBV6-5
CDR3 DNA: TGTGCCAGCAGCCGTAGGACAGGGCACACCTCCTACGAGCAGTACTTC; CDR3 protein: CASSRRTGHTSYEQYF; D gene: NA; J gene: TRBJ2-7; clone size: few; V gene: TRBV21-1
CDR3 DNA: TGCAGCGTTGCGGCAGGGATGAACACTGAAGCTTTCTTT; CDR3 protein: CSVAAGMNTEAFF; D gene: NA; J gene: TRBJ1-1; clone size: few; V gene: TRBV29-1
CDR3 DNA: TGCAGTGCTAGAGATTTTCGGATTGCCCCGAACACTGAAGCTTTCTTT; CDR3 protein: CSARDFRIAPNTEAFF; D gene: NA; J gene: TRBJ1-1; clone size: NA; V gene: TRBV20-1
CDR3 DNA: TGTGCCAGCAGTTTATACAGGGGGAAAAAGACCCAGTACTTC; CDR3 protein: CASSLYRGKKTQYF; D gene: TRBD1; J gene: TRBJ2-5; clone size: NA; V gene: TRBV28
CDR3 DNA: TGTGCCAGCAGCTTAGTGAGACTAGCGGGGGGCAATGAGCAGTTCTTC; CDR3 protein: CASSLVRLAGGNEQFF; D gene: TRBD2; J gene: TRBJ2-1; clone size: NA; V gene: TRBV7-2
CDR3 DNA: TGTGCCAGCAGTGATTCGGGGTCGGGAAACATTCAGTACTTC; CDR3 protein: CASSDSGSGNIQYF; D gene: NA; J gene: TRBJ2-4; clone size: few; V gene: TRBV2
CDR3 DNA: TGTGCCACCAGTGACCGGGGACAGGGGGCCAACAATGAGCAGTTCTTC; CDR3 protein: CATSDRGQGANNEQFF; D gene: TRBD1; J gene: TRBJ2-1; clone size: few; V gene: TRBV24-1
CDR3 DNA: TGTGCCAGCAGCCAGACTAGCGGGACTACCTACAATGAGCAGTTCTTC; CDR3 protein: CASSQTSGTTYNEQFF; D gene: TRBD2; J gene: TRBJ2-1; clone size: few; V gene: TRBV3-1
CDR3 DNA: TGTGCCAGCAATTACTACAATGAGCAGTTCTTC; CDR3 protein: CASNYYNEQFF; D gene: NA; J gene: TRBJ2-1; clone size: NA; V gene: TRBV6-2/TRBV6-3